This T cell receptor beta chain is drawn from a study of T cells in Graves' hyperthyroidism and ophthalmopathy. Study-wide points: The model anticipated ophthalmopathy a median around six months pre-onset.

Investigators excluded patients with uncontrolled infection, other autoimmune disease, pregnancy or lactation. By share, this clonotype ranks as medium-sized. The antigen is undetermined. Amplification yielded TCR beta CDR3 regions, with RNA transcripts as the source. In the first-round RT-PCR of the TCR CDR3, the HTBI primer set was used. TCRdb called the multiplex PCR reads again in MiXCR, with one record for every CDR3 protein. The sample records around 360,000 distinct CDR3 sequences, 13% to 15% being singletons. Sequenced input: blood. This receptor was taken from a woman in her fifties or sixties with Graves' ophthalmopathy.

CDR3 sequence (DNA): TGTGCCAGCAGTCCGCCCGGGGGTAACACTGAAGCTTTCTTT. Protein sequence: CASSPPGGNTEAFF. This chain uses TRBV27 with TRBJ1-1, with a weak D call TRBD1 (5 bases). This CDR3 is built from 14 residues. V lost 5 bases, J lost 2 bases, and 12 bases lay in between. Germline lookup yields CDR1 MNHEY and CDR2 SMNVEV (reference sequence).